The 19 T cell receptor beta chains below were found in one sample sequenced in a study of response to subunit inactivated influenza vaccine. Each CDR3 protein is one row after TCRdb ran MiXCR on the RT-PCR reads. Here the sample spans some 800,000 distinct CDR3 sequences, less than 25% being singletons. The input for sequencing was PBMCs from blood, taken roughly 5 days after vaccination. These receptors were collected from a man aged 45-65 years who received an inactivated influenza vaccine.

This clonotype was detected a few times. This chain joins TRBV7-2 and TRBJ2-4, with no clear D. Trimming pared 1 base from V and 6 bases from J, leaving 13 bases between. From germline, CDR1 is SGHTA and CDR2 FQGNSA. The CDR3 sequence is 15 residues long. The CDR3 here is CASSLVSAYGNIQYF. CDR3 nucleotides: TGTGCCAGCAGCTTAGTGTCAGCCTACGGAAACATTCAGTACTTC.

This clonotype has a handful of counts. The J gene is TRBJ1-1, the V gene TRBV20-1; D may be TRBD1 (5 bases). The germline V gene encodes CDR1 DFQATT and CDR2 SNEGSKA (reference sequence). Trimming stripped 4 bases from V and 13 bases from J, with 19 bases between. This CDR3 comprises 12 residues. For the CDR3, the DNA is TGCAGTGCTATCACAGGCGACACGGTGGGTTTCTTT. It is translated as CSAITGDTVGFF.

The rearrangement uses TRBV20-1 and TRBJ2-7, with D hard to call. Trimming cost V 6 bases and J 1 base, with 10 bases left between them. The CDR3 runs 12 residues. Germline V gives CDR1 DFQATT, CDR2 SNEGSKA (reference sequence). The CDR3 coding sequence is TGCAGTGCAGAATGGGGTTCCTACGAGCAGTACTTC. Protein product: CSAEWGSYEQYF.

This clonotype has only a few counts. This chain links TRBV5-6 with TRBJ1-2; D gene unclear. V gave up 0 bases and J gave up 3 bases, with 12 bases separating them. Per germline, CDR1 SGHDT and CDR2 YYEEEE. The CDR3 runs 15 residues. CDR3 protein: CASSLERSPDYGYTF. The CDR3 DNA reads as TGTGCCAGCAGCTTGGAGCGGAGTCCGGACTATGGCTACACCTTC.

This chain connects TRBV6-5 to TRBJ2-7; TRBD1 is a possible D gene (6 bases). The V gene's germline CDR1 is MNHEY and CDR2 SVGAGI. The CDR3 is made up of 17 amino acids. Trimming removed 2 bases at V and 0 bases at J, with 17 bases between. Here the CDR3 DNA reads TGTGCCAGCAGTTACAGCCAGGGGACCCACCTCTCCTACGAGCAGTACTTC. Translation gives CASSYSQGTHLSYEQYF.

This rearrangement joins TRBV6-2 or TRBV6-3 to TRBJ2-7; D uncertain. The CDR3 contains 12 residues. The germline V gene has CDR1 MNHEY and CDR2 SVGEGT. The germline V and J ends were trimmed by 6 bases and 3 bases, with 9 bases remaining between them. CDR3 nucleotides: TGTGCCAGCAGATACCAAGGCTACGAGCAGTACTTC. Protein sequence: CASRYQGYEQYF.

This clonotype was counted between two and nine times. The V and J genes are TRBV20-1 and TRBJ1-4; 12 nucleotides agree with TRBD1. V dropped 6 bases and J dropped 8; count of bases not matched to a gene: 7. CDR3 length equals 14 residues. Germline-derived CDR1 and CDR2 are DFQATT and SNEGSKA (reference sequence). CDR3 sequence: CSAEIGTGGEKLFF. As DNA, the CDR3 is TGCAGTGCCGAAATTGGGACAGGGGGCGAAAAACTGTTTTTT.

This chain connects TRBV3-1 to TRBJ2-5; 7 nucleotides match TRBD2. The CDR3 has 16 amino acids. Germline-derived CDR1 and CDR2 are LGHDT and YNNKEL (reference sequence). With V trimmed by 1 base and J by 2 bases, 7 bases remained unmatched. CDR3 loop: CASSQGLAAVQETQYF. The CDR3, as DNA: TGTGCCAGCAGCCAAGGCCTAGCGGCCGTTCAAGAGACCCAGTACTTC.

The chain joins TRBV6-5 to TRBJ1-4, with a weak D call TRBD1 (6 bases). The CDR3 spans 18 residues. V was pared by 0 bases and J by 0 bases, with 14 bases between. CDR1 and CDR2 from the germline V gene are MNHEY and SVGAGI. CDR3 nucleotide sequence: TGTGCCAGCAGTTACTCGAGGGGGGCGAGAGCAACTAATGAAAAACTGTTTTTT. This encodes CASSYSRGARATNEKLFF.

The chain employs TRBV11-2 and TRBJ2-1, with 7 bases lining up with TRBD2. Germline CDR1 and CDR2: SGHAT and FQNNGV. The CDR3 is 17 amino acids. The ends lost 5 bases at V and 4 bases at J; junction bases unmatched: 14. CDR3: CASSPRLRERRYNEQFF. For the CDR3, the DNA is TGTGCCAGCAGCCCCCGTTTGCGGGAGCGGAGGTACAATGAGCAGTTCTTC.

The chain carries TRBV20-1 and TRBJ1-4; D is uncertain. Per germline, CDR1 DFQATT and CDR2 SNEGSKA (reference sequence). CDR3 length: 16 amino acids. The V end was cut by 1 base, the J end by 5 bases, with 17 bases between. CDR3 nucleotide sequence: TGCAGTGCTAGAGCGGCCACTTTGCCGTGGAATGAAAAACTGTTTTTT. This translates into CSARAATLPWNEKLFF.

This chain uses TRBV12-3 or TRBV12-4 with TRBJ2-2; 10 positions match TRBD2. The CDR3 loop spans 14 amino acids. J was trimmed by 6 bases and V by 4 bases; bases with no gene match: 2. The CDR3 DNA reads TGTGCCAGCAGTTGCACTAGCGGGGCCGGGGAGCTGTTTTTT. Residues: CASSCTSGAGELFF.

The gene calls are TRBV30 and TRBJ2-1; the D gene is possibly TRBD1 (6 bases). The ends were cut back, 1 base at V and 2 bases at J, with 18 bases in the middle. The germline V gene encodes CDR1 GTSNPN and CDR2 SVGIG (reference sequence). The CDR3 is made up of 17 amino acids. CDR3 amino acids: CAWSAYRVSPTYNEQFF. The CDR3 nucleotides are TGTGCCTGGAGTGCTTACAGGGTATCACCAACCTACAATGAGCAGTTCTTC.

The chain carries TRBV28 and TRBJ2-7; tentative D call: TRBD1 (5 bases). The V gene's germline CDR1 is MDHEN and CDR2 SYDVKM. This CDR3 contains 13 residues. The V gene lost 3 bases and the J gene lost 4 bases, with 10 bases spanning the gap. The CDR3 loop reads CASSFQGWYEQYF. CDR3 coding DNA: TGTGCCAGCAGTTTCCAGGGTTGGTACGAGCAGTACTTC.

The chain combines TRBV20-1 with TRBJ2-1; 11 bases are shared with TRBD2. The V segment lost 0 bases and the J segment 2 bases; nucleotides outside the gene matches: 9. The CDR3 totals 18 residues. Germline V gene sequence: CDR1 DFQATT, CDR2 SNEGSKA (reference sequence). This CDR3 is CSARDRASGRRTYNEQFF. The CDR3 coding sequence is TGCAGTGCTAGAGATAGGGCTAGCGGGAGGCGCACCTACAATGAGCAGTTCTTC.

Details on this clonotype: A junction end diverges from the germline sequence, so it may reflect a read error. V and J are TRBV7-9 and TRBJ2-1; D remains unclear. The CDR3 has 12 amino acids. The germline CDR1 and CDR2 sequences are SEHNR and FQNEAQ (reference sequence). CDR3 sequence reads: CASSLGYTEQFF. DNA for the CDR3: TGTGCCAGCAGCTTAGGGTACACTGAGCAGTTCTTC.

This clonotype occurred many times. This chain uses TRBV5-1 with TRBJ2-5; TRBD2 matches 8 bases. The germline CDR1 and CDR2 sequences are SGHRS and YFSETQ. Trimming removed 4 bases from V and 5 bases from J; junction bases left unmatched: 10. The CDR3 contains 15 residues. The CDR3 here is CASSTGTVAGETQYF. The CDR3 nucleotides are TGCGCCAGCAGCACCGGGACTGTAGCGGGGGAGACCCAGTACTTC.

As concerns this clonotype: Germline and junction disagree at one end, which may indicate a read error. The chain links TRBV6-5 to TRBJ2-2, with D hard to call. The CDR3 is 14 residues long. Germline V gives CDR1 MNHEY, CDR2 SVGAGI. CDR3 coding DNA: TGTGCCAGCACTTACTCGAGGAACACCGGGGAGCTGTTTTTT. It yields the protein CASTYSRNTGELFF.

The chain combines TRBV10-3 with TRBJ2-1, with 8 bases lining up with TRBD2. The V gene end was trimmed by 3 bases and the J gene end by 1 base; junction bases not matched to a gene: 5. CDR1 and CDR2 from the germline V gene are ENHRY and SYGVKD. This CDR3 is built from 16 residues. The CDR3 DNA reads TGTGCCATCAGTGAAAAAGCGGGAGTATCCTACAATGAGCAGTTCTTC. Encoded protein: CAISEKAGVSYNEQFF.